This entry lists 9 T cell receptor beta chains sequenced from one sample in a study of OX40 agonist ivuxolimab in advanced cancers. To prepare the library, the immunoSEQ multiplex PCR assay was applied. TCRdb stores this immuneACCESS table with in-frame sequences only. Part of the clones is absent; in the studies checked, under half of the shortfall reflects unresolved V genes, and no reason is known for the rest. Recorded for this sample are some 60,000 clones; just over 90% of them occurred a single time. The ten largest clones capture roughly 20% of the sample. The sequenced sample was CD4+ or CD8+ T cells sorted from blood, obtained in a trial of the OX40 agonist ivuxolimab. The receptor source for this set is an adult with an advanced solid tumor such as melanoma, head and neck, liver or kidney cancer.

The chain combines TRBV29-1 with TRBJ1-1; possible D gene TRBD1, 6 bases. Germline V gene lookup returns CDR1 SQVTM and CDR2 ANQGSEA. The CDR3 has 15 residues. With 7 bases removed from V and 0 bases from J, the gap between germline ends came to 18 bases. CDR3 loop: CSAATGRGMNTEAFF. For the CDR3, the DNA is TGCAGCGCCGCGACAGGTAGAGGAATGAACACTGAAGCTTTCTTT.

The chain employs TRBV27 and TRBJ2-1; D might be TRBD1 (6 bases). V dropped 2 bases and J dropped 1 base, with 9 bases sitting between them. Germline CDR1 MNHEY, CDR2 SMNVEV (reference sequence). This CDR3 comprises 15 residues. The CDR3 DNA follows: TGTGCCAGCAGTTTAGGAACAGGGTCCTACAATGAGCAGTTCTTC. Its translation is CASSLGTGSYNEQFF.

The rearrangement joins TRBV5-6 to TRBJ2-1; TRBD2 might be the D (6 bases). V was clipped by 2 bases and J by 8 bases, with 17 bases between them. From germline, CDR1 is SGHDT and CDR2 YYEEEE. CDR3 length: 15 residues. This CDR3 reads CASSLGDSPGYEQFF. The CDR3 nucleotides are TGTGCCAGCAGCTTAGGGGACTCCCCTGGCTATGAGCAGTTCTTC.

The chain couples TRBV5-1 to TRBJ2-7; TRBD1 is a possible D gene (5 bases). Looked up from germline, CDR1 is SGHRS and CDR2 is YFSETQ. The CDR3 runs 13 residues. V dropped 6 bases and J dropped 1 base, with 11 bases sitting between them. CDR3 in DNA: TGCGCCAGCAAGCCGGACACTTCCTACGAGCAGTACTTC. It specifies CASKPDTSYEQYF.

In the case of this clone: At one of its ends the junction is not consistent with the germline gene, which may arise from a read error. This CDR3 is CASSLRGSERFF. The CDR3 bases are TGTGCCAGCAGCTTACGGGGTAGCGAGCGGTTCTTC. The chain joins TRBV13 to TRBJ2-1, with D possibly matching TRBD2 (5 bases). This CDR3 region has 12 residues. Germline CDR1 and CDR2: PRHDT and FYEKMQ (reference sequence).

This clone occurred once. The chain is built from TRBV10-3 and TRBJ2-2; 8 bases are a match to TRBD1. This CDR3 spans 12 amino acids. V shed 10 bases, J shed 7 bases, and the junction held 5 bases outside the gene matches. The germline gives CDR1 ENHRY, CDR2 SYGVKD. The CDR3: CATLTGDGELFF. CDR3 in DNA: TGTGCCACCCTGACAGGGGACGGGGAGCTGTTTTTT.

V is TRBV7-3 and J is TRBJ2-6; D not certain. Germline CDR1 is SGHTA and CDR2 is FQGTGA. Trimming cost V 5 bases and J 0 bases, with 8 bases left between them. The length of the CDR3 is 15 residues. The CDR3 region has the DNA TGTGCCAGCAGCCCTCTACTCTCTGGGGCCAACGTCCTGACTTTC. Translated, it gives CASSPLLSGANVLTF. The full variable domain, in which reference TRBV7-3 and TRBJ2-6 provide the parts outside the CDR3, is GAGVSQTPSNKVTEKGKYVELRCDPISGHTALYWYRQSLGQGPEFLIYFQGTGAADDSGLPNDRFFAVRPEGSVSTLKIQRTERGDSAVYLCASSPLLSGANVLTFGAGSRLTVL.

The genes are TRBV6-1 and TRBJ1-1, with TRBD1 matching 7 bases. V shed 6 bases and J 3 bases; nucleotides not matched to a gene: 10. The CDR3 is 15 residues long. The V gene's germline CDR1 is MNHNS and CDR2 SASEGT. This CDR3 is CASRVYRGRDTEAFF. DNA for the CDR3: TGTGCCAGCAGGGTCTACAGGGGAAGGGACACTGAAGCTTTCTTT.

V gene TRBV7-9 combines with J gene TRBJ2-6, with D possibly being TRBD1 or TRBD2 (5 bases each). Germline assignment: CDR1 SEHNR and CDR2 FQNEAQ (reference sequence). The CDR3 has 14 residues. The V gene lost 5 bases and the J gene lost 1 base, with 6 bases spanning the gap. CDR3 nucleotide sequence: TGTGCCAGCAGCGAGGGGTCTGGGGCCAACGTCCTGACTTTC. This codes for CASSEGSGANVLTF.